A single sample is the source of the 32 T cell receptor beta chains below, sequenced in a study of OX40 agonist ivuxolimab in advanced cancers. Repertoires were generated with immunoSEQ multiplex PCR, while TCRdb's copy carries only in-frame clones and drops some. The sample holds tens of thousands of clones; about 88% are singletons and the top ten take over 0.25%. The sample in question was CD4+ or CD8+ T cells sorted from blood, obtained in a trial of the OX40 agonist ivuxolimab. The receptors come from an adult with an advanced solid tumor such as melanoma, head and neck, liver or kidney cancer.

This rearrangement joins TRBV6-6 to TRBJ1-6; 10 positions agree with TRBD1. J lost 10 bases, V lost 6 bases, and 6 bases had no gene match. CDR1 is MNHNY and CDR2 is SVGAGI in the germline V gene (reference sequence). The CDR3 covers 14 residues. CDR3 residues: CASRPGTGASPLHF. CDR3 in DNA: TGTGCCAGCAGACCCGGGACAGGGGCCTCACCCCTCCACTTT.

V is TRBV6-1 and J is TRBJ1-2; D remains ambiguous. This CDR3 spans 14 amino acids. Trimming stripped 6 bases from V and 4 bases from J, with 15 bases between. CDR1 and CDR2 (germline): MNHNS, SASEGT. The CDR3 spells CASSQRRLGYGYTF. In DNA form, the CDR3 reads TGTGCCAGCAGCCAACGTAGGCTTGGCTATGGCTACACCTTC.

This sequence joins TRBV2 and TRBJ2-7; D is perhaps TRBD1 or TRBD2 (5 bases each). This CDR3 comprises 15 residues. V lost 6 bases and J 4 bases, leaving 19 bases between the germline ends. Per the germline V gene, CDR1 is SNHLY and CDR2 is FYNNEI. The CDR3 bases are TGTGCCAGCAGGATAGGGTGGGGGAGCGGATACGAGCAGTACTTC. It is translated as CASRIGWGSGYEQYF.

This clone was observed a few times. The gene calls are TRBV4-2 and TRBJ1-2; a possible D gene is TRBD1 (5 bases). This CDR3 spans 17 amino acids. V dropped 0 bases and J dropped 0 bases, with 14 bases sitting between them. The germline gives CDR1 LGHNA, CDR2 YNFKEQ. CDR3: CASSQDFGWGANYGYTF. CDR3 sequence (DNA): TGTGCCAGCAGCCAAGATTTCGGGTGGGGCGCTAACTATGGCTACACCTTC.

This chain uses TRBV5-1 with TRBJ2-2, with 11 bases lining up with TRBD2. Trimming took 5 bases from V and 4 from J; bases not matched to a gene: 13. The germline V gene has CDR1 SGHRS and CDR2 YFSETQ. The CDR3 extends over 18 amino acids. CDR3 loop: CASRPTSGRGLATGELFF. CDR3 coding DNA: TGCGCCAGCAGACCTACTAGCGGGAGAGGACTTGCCACCGGGGAGCTGTTTTTT.

This clone is a singleton in its sample. One end of the junction is discordant with germline, which a read error may explain. The chain couples TRBV18 to TRBJ2-7; no firm D call. CDR3 length equals 14 residues. Germline V CDR1 and CDR2: KGHSH, LQKENI. CDR3 in DNA: TGTGCCAGCTCACCCCCCGGCACCGCCTACGGGCAGTACTTC. This gives the protein CASSPPGTAYGQYF.

This chain uses TRBV28 with TRBJ1-5; D may be TRBD1 (5 bases). Trimming left V 6 bases short and J 1 base short, with 13 bases between. The CDR3 is made up of 15 amino acids. CDR1 is MDHEN, CDR2 SYDVKM, per germline. The CDR3 DNA sequence: TGTGCCAGCAGCGTCTCCCAGGGAAGCAATCAGCCCCAGCATTTT. Protein sequence: CASSVSQGSNQPQHF.

This clone has a handful of counts. This chain links TRBV19 with TRBJ2-7; perhaps TRBD1 as D (6 bases). CDR3 length: 14 amino acids. Deletions cut 3 bases from V and 5 bases from J, with 14 bases between. The germline gives CDR1 LNHDA, CDR2 SQIVND (reference sequence). CDR3 sequence reads: CASSITGSSHEQYF. The CDR3 bases are TGTGCCAGTAGTATTACAGGGTCGTCCCACGAGCAGTACTTC.

The rearrangement uses TRBV2 and TRBJ2-7; 7 nucleotides match TRBD2. The germline CDR1 and CDR2 sequences are SNHLY and FYNNEI. CDR3 size: 12 residues. The J segment lost 3 bases and the V segment lost 11 bases, leaving 7 bases of the junction unmatched. The CDR3 loop is CAGRASGYEQYF. The CDR3 DNA sequence: TGTGCCGGTCGGGCTAGCGGCTACGAGCAGTACTTC. Drawing the rest from reference TRBV2 and TRBJ2-7, the complete variable domain is EPEVTQTPSHQVTQMGQEVILRCVPISNHLYFYWYRQILGQKVEFLVSFYNNEISEKSEIFDDQFSVERPDGSNFTLKIRSTKLEDSAMYFCAGRASGYEQYFGPGTRLTVT.

The chain links TRBV19 to TRBJ1-3, with TRBD1 as a possible D gene (6 bases). V lost 8 bases and J 0 bases, leaving 23 bases between the germline ends. Germline CDR1 is LNHDA and CDR2 is SQIVND (reference sequence). CDR3 length equals 18 residues. The DNA of the CDR3 is TGTGCCAGTTCCAGAGGGGGGGGCCCAGCCAACTCTGGAAACACCATATATTTT. This translates into CASSRGGGPANSGNTIYF.

This clone has only one observation. The chain employs TRBV6-1 and TRBJ1-2, with 9 bases aligning to TRBD1. Unmatched junction bases numbered 6, after V lost 0 bases and J lost 7 bases. The CDR3 has 15 residues. Per germline, CDR1 MNHNS and CDR2 SASEGT. CDR3 DNA: TGTGCCAGCAGTGAAGCTCCCGGGACAGGGTTTGGCTACACCTTC. Protein: CASSEAPGTGFGYTF.

V gene TRBV18 combines with J gene TRBJ1-4; tentatively, D is TRBD1 (6 bases). The V end lost 2 bases, the J end lost 7 bases, and 17 bases lay between the germline ends. Germline values: CDR1 KGHSH, CDR2 LQKENI. The CDR3 runs 16 residues. CDR3 residues: CASSPTPDRFREKLFF. The CDR3 DNA sequence: TGTGCCAGCTCACCAACGCCCGACAGGTTTCGTGAAAAACTGTTTTTT.

This clone was observed a handful of times. The CDR3 sequence is CASSYGWTGAGETQYF. The CDR3 DNA is TGTGCCAGTAGTTACGGCTGGACAGGGGCGGGGGAGACCCAGTACTTC. The genes are TRBV19 and TRBJ2-5, with 9 positions matching TRBD1. Looked up from germline, CDR1 is LNHDA and CDR2 is SQIVND (reference sequence). Trimming at V came to 5 bases and at J to 5 bases, leaving 12 bases not matched to a gene. The CDR3 totals 16 residues.

The sample holds a few counts of this clone. This chain connects TRBV7-8 to TRBJ2-7, with TRBD2 matching 16 bases. This CDR3 contains 17 residues. Germline V lookup: CDR1 SGHVS, CDR2 FQNEAQ. J was trimmed by 2 bases and V by 5 bases; bases with no gene match: 6. CDR3 DNA: TGTGCCAGCAGCCCGGGACTAGCGGGAGGGCATACCTACGAGCAGTACTTC. Amino acids: CASSPGLAGGHTYEQYF.

A single count supports this clone. Here the CDR3 reads CASSKTAGSSGTGELFF. In DNA, the CDR3 is TGTGCCAGCAGCAAAACGGCCGGGTCCTCGGGCACCGGGGAGCTGTTTTTT. This chain connects TRBV7-7 to TRBJ2-2; unclear D gene. The CDR3 sequence is 17 residues long. CDR1 is SSHAT, CDR2 FNYEAQ, per germline (reference sequence). V was cut by 5 bases and J by 4 bases, with 20 bases left in between. Looking up the rest from reference TRBV7-7 and TRBJ2-2 gives the full variable domain: GAGVSQSPRYKVTKRGQDVTLRCDPISSHATLYWYQQALGQGPEFLTYFNYEAQPDKSGLPSDRFSAERPEGSISTLTIQRTEQRDSAMYRCASSKTAGSSGTGELFFGEGSRLTVL.

The V call is TRBV19, the J call TRBJ1-1, with 8 bases fitting TRBD1. V lost 7 bases and J lost 1; bases outside the gene matches: 2. The CDR3 sequence is 13 residues long. The germline CDR1 and CDR2 sequences are LNHDA and SQIVND (reference sequence). The CDR3 loop reads CASIDRGNTEAFF. DNA of the CDR3: TGTGCCAGTATCGACAGGGGGAACACTGAAGCTTTCTTT. The full variable domain, its missing parts supplied by reference TRBV19 and TRBJ1-1, is DGGITQSPKYLFRKEGQNVTLSCEQNLNHDAMYWYRQDPGQGLRLIYYSQIVNDFQKGDIAEGYSVSREKKESFPLTVTSAQKNPTAFYLCASIDRGNTEAFFGQGTRLTVV.

The chain recombines TRBV6-5 with TRBJ2-7, with unresolved D. Per the germline V gene, CDR1 is MNHEY and CDR2 is SVGAGI. The CDR3 runs 13 residues. V lost 2 bases, J lost 2 bases, and 7 bases lay in between. The CDR3 here is CASSYSGTYEQYF. The CDR3 coding sequence is TGTGCCAGCAGTTACAGTGGAACCTACGAGCAGTACTTC.

V usage is TRBV28 and J usage is TRBJ1-2; D is unresolved. Trimming took 2 bases from V and 8 from J, leaving 9 bases between them. The germline CDR1 and CDR2 sequences are MDHEN and SYDVKM. The CDR3 length is 12 residues. CDR3 nucleotides: TGTGCCAGCAGTTTAAATTCGCGGGGCTACACCTTC. Protein: CASSLNSRGYTF.

The J gene is TRBJ2-7, the V gene TRBV10-3; TRBD1 matches 7 bases. The germline CDR1 and CDR2 sequences are ENHRY and SYGVKD. The CDR3 has 14 residues. J lost 0 bases, V lost 6 bases, and 5 bases had no gene match. The DNA for the CDR3 is TGTGCCATCAGCCCCGGGACAGTCTCCTACGAGCAGTACTTC. Protein: CAISPGTVSYEQYF.

The chain couples TRBV6-9 to TRBJ2-3; tentative D call: TRBD2 (6 bases). V was cut by 4 bases and J by 6 bases, with 8 bases left in between. This CDR3 has 12 amino acids. CDR1 is MNHGY and CDR2 is SVAAGI in the germline V gene. The CDR3: CASSSRGDTQYF. CDR3 in DNA: TGTGCCAGCAGTTCCCGGGGGGATACGCAGTATTTT.

This clone was detected only a few times. The chain links TRBV7-3 to TRBJ2-2; tentative D call: TRBD1 (5 bases). Germline CDR1 reads SGHTA; CDR2 reads FQGTGA. The CDR3 runs to 15 residues. Trimming removed 2 bases from V and 1 base from J, with 8 bases in between. The CDR3 DNA is TGTGCCAGCAGCTTATCTGGACAGAACACCGGGGAGCTGTTTTTT. This gives the protein CASSLSGQNTGELFF. The full variable domain, with the rest looked up from reference TRBV7-3 and TRBJ2-2, is GAGVSQTPSNKVTEKGKYVELRCDPISGHTALYWYRQSLGQGPEFLIYFQGTGAADDSGLPNDRFFAVRPEGSVSTLKIQRTERGDSAVYLCASSLSGQNTGELFFGEGSRLTVL.

This clone was recorded once. The CDR3 spells CASGLLGGEAEQYF. In DNA form, the CDR3 reads TGTGCTAGTGGTTTGTTAGGGGGCGAAGCCGAGCAGTACTTC. The chain uses TRBV12-5 and TRBJ2-7, with TRBD1 identical over 7 bases. The CDR3 length is 14 residues. In germline, CDR1 is LGHNT, CDR2 FRNRAP. Germline trimming cut 2 bases from V and 6 bases from J; bases unmatched to any gene: 7.

As concerns this clone: The identical CDR3 is also encoded by other nucleotide sequences in the sample. The chain has TRBV5-1 and TRBJ2-3; D call uncertain. This CDR3 comprises 13 residues. CDR1 and CDR2 (germline): SGHRS, YFSETQ. Trimming took off 0 bases at V and 0 bases at J, with 2 bases between the two ends. For the CDR3, the DNA is TGCGCCAGCAGCTTGGGGAGCACAGATACGCAGTATTTT. Residues: CASSLGSTDTQYF.

This rearrangement joins TRBV28 to TRBJ2-7; D may be TRBD2 (6 bases). Germline V lookup: CDR1 MDHEN, CDR2 SYDVKM. V lost 6 bases and J 6 bases, leaving 21 bases between the germline ends. The CDR3 is 15 amino acids. CDR3 amino acids: CASRFGRGGTSEQYF. In nucleotides, the CDR3 is TGTGCCAGCAGGTTCGGGCGGGGCGGGACCTCCGAGCAGTACTTC. Combining the CDR3 with reference TRBV28 and TRBJ2-7 gives the whole variable domain DVKVTQSSRYLVKRTGEKVFLECVQDMDHENMFWYRQDPGLGLRLIYFSYDVKMKEKGDIPEGYSVSREKKERFSLILESASTNQTSMYLCASRFGRGGTSEQYFGPGTRLTVT.

This sequence joins TRBV7-7 and TRBJ1-3; D might be TRBD1 (5 bases). CDR3 length: 15 residues. Trimming shortened V by 5 bases and J by 2 bases, and 13 bases separated the two germline ends. Germline V gives CDR1 SSHAT, CDR2 FNYEAQ (reference sequence). The CDR3 protein is CASSPGGFAGNTIYF. CDR3 nucleotides: TGTGCCAGCAGCCCGGGGGGTTTCGCTGGAAACACCATATATTTT. The whole variable domain, filled in from reference TRBV7-7 and TRBJ1-3, reads GAGVSQSPRYKVTKRGQDVTLRCDPISSHATLYWYQQALGQGPEFLTYFNYEAQPDKSGLPSDRFSAERPEGSISTLTIQRTEQRDSAMYRCASSPGGFAGNTIYFGEGSWLTVV.

The CDR3 protein is CASSVGGTRTDTQYF. The CDR3 bases are TGTGCCAGCAGCGTCGGGGGGACTAGAACAGATACGCAGTATTTT. The rearrangement uses TRBV9 and TRBJ2-3; 8 bases line up with TRBD2. Germline V gene sequence: CDR1 SGDLS, CDR2 YYNGEE. This CDR3 region has 15 residues. V trimming: 2 bases; J trimming: 3 bases; junction bases outside the gene matches: 5.

The chain joins TRBV29-1 to TRBJ2-5; D call uncertain. This CDR3 comprises 13 residues. Between the trimmed V and J ends, which lost 8 bases and 3 bases, there was a span of 16 bases. CDR1 and CDR2 from the germline V gene are SQVTM and ANQGSEA. The DNA of the CDR3 is TGCAGCTTCTCCCAAGGCAGGAAAGAGACCCAGTACTTC. Translated, it gives CSFSQGRKETQYF. Combining the CDR3 with reference TRBV29-1 and TRBJ2-5 gives the whole variable domain SAVISQKPSRDICQRGTSLTIQCQVDSQVTMMFWYRQQPGQSLTLIATANQGSEATYESGFVIDKFPISRPNLTFSTLTVSNMSPEDSSIYLCSFSQGRKETQYFGPGTRLLVL.

This chain uses TRBV13 with TRBJ2-3; TRBD2 matches 13 bases. The V segment lost 3 bases and the J segment 3 bases; nucleotides outside the gene matches: 3. CDR3 length: 16 residues. Looked up from germline, CDR1 is PRHDT and CDR2 is FYEKMQ (reference sequence). DNA of the CDR3: TGTGCCAGCAGCTTGGGACTAGCGGGAAAAACAGATACGCAGTATTTT. It codes for CASSLGLAGKTDTQYF.

The chain links TRBV9 to TRBJ1-1; TRBD1 matches at 7 bases. The trim removed 0 bases at V and 2 bases at J, leaving 7 bases unmatched. The CDR3 sequence is 16 residues long. Germline lookup yields CDR1 SGDLS and CDR2 YYNGEE. CDR3 DNA: TGTGCCAGCAGCGTAGGGCAGGGGGTGGCCAACACTGAAGCTTTCTTT. Protein: CASSVGQGVANTEAFF. The entire variable domain, with the rest obtained from reference TRBV9 and TRBJ1-1, is as follows: DSGVTQTPKHLITATGQRVTLRCSPRSGDLSVYWYQQSLDQGLQFLIQYYNGEERAKGNILERFSAQQFPDLHSELNLSSLELGDSALYFCASSVGQGVANTEAFFGQGTRLTVV.

The chain couples TRBV28 to TRBJ1-2; D perhaps matches TRBD1 (6 bases). This CDR3 is 13 amino acids long. Trimming removed 7 bases at V and 5 bases at J, with 14 bases between. Germline assignment: CDR1 MDHEN and CDR2 SYDVKM. Written as DNA, the CDR3 is TGTGCCAGCAACACCGGGACAATTTATGGCTACACCTTC. It translates to CASNTGTIYGYTF.

This clone was seen a few times. The rearrangement uses TRBV2 and TRBJ2-7; D is ambiguous. Germline V gene data show CDR1 as SNHLY and CDR2 as FYNNEI. This CDR3 spans 13 amino acids. Trimming pared 7 bases from V and 0 bases from J, leaving 10 bases between. The CDR3 loop reads CASTETSSYEQYF. The DNA for the CDR3 is TGTGCCAGCACAGAAACCTCCTCCTACGAGCAGTACTTC.

The chain recombines TRBV21-1 with TRBJ2-1; the table assigns TRBD1, which was not confirmed against the DNA. TRBV21-1 is listed as a pseudogene. This CDR3 has 16 amino acids. CDR3 loop: CASSKAVGQPYNEQFF. The DNA for the CDR3 is TGTGCCAGCAGCAAAGCGGTGGGACAGCCGTACAATGAGCAGTTCTTC.